Listed here are 2 T cell receptor beta chains from one sample, sequenced in a study of OX40 agonist ivuxolimab in advanced cancers. TCRdb's table, derived via immunoSEQ multiplex PCR, lists solely in-frame clones and lacks some. The data contain roughly 70,000 clones, 86% of them singletons. The material sequenced was CD4+ or CD8+ T cells sorted from blood, taken in a trial of the OX40 agonist ivuxolimab. The receptors were gathered from an adult with an advanced solid tumor such as melanoma, head and neck, liver or kidney cancer.

The chain carries TRBV6-1 and TRBJ1-5; 7 nucleotides line up with TRBD1. The CDR3 is 15 amino acids. With 6 bases clipped from V and 0 bases from J, the junction kept 5 bases outside the gene matches. Germline V gene lookup returns CDR1 MNHNS and CDR2 SASEGT. CDR3 sequence reads: CASSGQEYSNQPQHF. The CDR3 region has the DNA TGTGCCAGCAGCGGACAGGAGTATAGCAATCAGCCCCAGCATTTT.

J is TRBJ1-5 and V is TRBV6-6; unclear D gene. Trimming shortened V by 2 bases and J by 11 bases, and 16 bases separated the two germline ends. This CDR3 contains 14 residues. Germline V CDR1 and CDR2: MNHNY, SVGAGI (reference sequence). The CDR3 DNA follows: TGTGCCAGCAGTTACAGGGCCCCGGGATCAGCCCAGCATTTT. It translates to CASSYRAPGSAQHF.